A selection of T cell receptor beta chains follows, all from one sample in a study of CD8+ T cells in alopecia areata. TCRdb's table, derived via immunoSEQ multiplex PCR, lists solely in-frame clones and lacks some. The sample has around 5,900 clones, 55% to 65% seen once. The material sequenced was skin, taken at approximately week 30, from a patient treated with tofacitinib. All receptors derive from a human donor with alopecia areata. Both conserved end residues are part of each CDR3. A D gene is named only where the DNA matches it firmly. Where a row states a size, it is once, few, many or the class of an expanded clone; other rows omit it.

V gene	CDR3 length	J gene	clone size	D gene	CDR3 DNA	CDR3 protein
TRBV30	11	TRBJ2-7	few	TRBD1	TGTGCCTGGGGACAGGTCTACGAGCAGTACTTC	CAWGQVYEQYF
TRBV27	21	TRBJ2-6	.	.	TGTGCCAGCAGTTTATCGGTAGTTCAGACAGGATTGTTAGGTGGGGCCAACGTCCTGACTTTC	CASSLSVVQTGLLGGANVLTF
TRBV29-1	18	TRBJ2-1	.	TRBD2	TGCAGCGTTGAAGATATAGCGGGAGAGAGATTGGTGTTCAATGATCAGCTCTTC	CSVEDIAGERLVFNDQLF
TRBV19	16	TRBJ2-1	.	TRBD1	TGTGCCAGTAGTATTGGGGACAGGGTCTCCTACAATGAGCAGTTCTTC	CASSIGDRVSYNEQFF
TRBV4-2	16	TRBJ2-7	few	.	TGTGCCAGCAGCCAAGATGCGGGGGCACTACAATACGAGCAGTACTTC	CASSQDAGALQYEQYF
TRBV6-1	15	TRBJ2-1	.	.	TGTGCCAGCAACCCAACGGCCTGGACAGCACCCCAGCAGTTCTTC	CASNPTAWTAPQQFF
TRBV6-1	13	TRBJ2-1	.	.	TGTGCCAGCAGTGAAGATTACACCACCGTTCAGTTCTTC	CASSEDYTTVQFF
TRBV30	14	TRBJ2-1	once	TRBD1	TGTGCCTGGAGCAAGAAAACAGGGGGGCATGAGCAGTTCTTC	CAWSKKTGGHEQFF
TRBV11-2	17	TRBJ2-7	once	TRBD2	TGTGCCAGCAGCTTCCGGAGGGGACTAGCGGGAGGCGACGAGCAGTACTTC	CASSFRRGLAGGDEQYF
TRBV6-9	15	TRBJ2-1	.	TRBD2	TGTGCCAGCAGCCAACTAGCGGGAGGGCCCCATGAGCAGTTCTTC	CASSQLAGGPHEQFF
TRBV23-1	15	TRBJ2-1	few	.	TGCGCCAGCAGCTTAATCGGGACTGCGTACAATGAGCAGTTCTTC	CASSLIGTAYNEQFF
TRBV4-1	19	TRBJ2-7	.	.	TGCGCCAGCAGCACCCCCGGGGGCAAGGTAGGACACAACTCCTACGAGCAGTACTTC	CASSTPGGKVGHNSYEQYF
TRBV28	14	TRBJ1-2	.	.	TGTGCCAGCAGTTTATTGGTCAGGTACTATGGCTACACCTTC	CASSLLVRYYGYTF
TRBV5-1	15	TRBJ2-7	.	TRBD1	TGCGCCAGCAGCTCTGGACAGGGGGCTCTCTACGAGCAGTACTTC	CASSSGQGALYEQYF
TRBV7-8	14	TRBJ1-2	.	.	TGTGCCAGCAGCTTGGGGAGTGCCTCCTATGGCTACACCTTC	CASSLGSASYGYTF
TRBV6-1	13	TRBJ2-5	few	.	TGTGCCAGCAAATTCCCAGGTTTGGAGACCCAGTACTTC	CASKFPGLETQYF
TRBV5-1	14	TRBJ2-3	.	.	TGCGCCAGCAGCCCAGTCTACAGGGCCGATACGCAGTATTTT	CASSPVYRADTQYF
TRBV6-1	16	TRBJ2-1	once	TRBD2	TGTGCCAGCAGTGACCTAGCGGGAGGTGCCTACAATGAGCAGTTCTTC	CASSDLAGGAYNEQFF
TRBV11-2	13	TRBJ2-7	few	TRBD1	TGTGCCAGCAGCTGGACAGGGGGTTACGAGCAGTACTTC	CASSWTGGYEQYF
TRBV10-3	17	TRBJ1-2	.	TRBD1	TGTGCCATCGCACCGGGAGGGACAGGGAGTCCCCTCTATGGCTACACCTTC	CAIAPGGTGSPLYGYTF
TRBV5-1	16	TRBJ2-2	.	.	TGCGCCAGCAGCTGGAGGACCATTACGAACACCGGGGAGCTGTTTTTT	CASSWRTITNTGELFF
TRBV4-1	17	TRBJ1-6	.	.	TGCGCCAGCAGCCAAGGCGGACAGTTAATTTATAATTCACCCCTCCACTTT	CASSQGGQLIYNSPLHF
TRBV19	16	TRBJ2-5	few	.	TGTGCCAGTAGCGTATCGGGCCGCCGGGGCCAAGAGACCCAGTACTTC	CASSVSGRRGQETQYF
TRBV4-1	15	TRBJ1-1	.	.	TGCGCCAGCAGCCAAGCCGGGGGGAGGATTACTGAAGCTTTCTTC	CASSQAGGRITEAFF
TRBV11-2	16	TRBJ1-1	.	TRBD1	TGTGCCAGCAGCTCAGGACAGGGAATGATGAACACTGAAGCTTTCTTT	CASSSGQGMMNTEAFF
TRBV7-3	17	TRBJ2-3	.	TRBD1	TGTGCCAGCAGCAGGCTCGATTACGGGACAGGGCCAGATACGCAGTATTTT	CASSRLDYGTGPDTQYF
TRBV5-1	14	TRBJ1-1	few	.	TGCGCCAGCACCAAAGGTGGGGGTGGGACTGAAGCTTTCTTT	CASTKGGGGTEAFF